The T cell receptor (beta chain) described here comes from a study of T cell responses to AZD1222 COVID-19 vaccine. Repertoires were generated with immunoSEQ multiplex PCR, while TCRdb's copy carries only in-frame clones and drops some. The table has 150,000 or so clones, 90% seen once. Germline V lookup: CDR1 SQVTM, CDR2 ANQGSEA. The CDR3 loop spans 14 amino acids. The trim removed 4 bases at V and 1 base at J, leaving 2 bases unmatched. V and J are TRBV29-1 and TRBJ2-2; 8 bases fit TRBD1. The source is an adult in good health. Sequencing used peripheral blood, obtained on day 0 of AZD1222 vaccination. CDR3 DNA sequence: TGCAGCGTTGCGGACAGGGAGAACACCGGGGAGCTGTTTTTT. As protein: CSVADRENTGELFF.